The 20 T cell receptor beta chains below were found in one sample sequenced in a study of cytomegalovirus exposure and HLA in healthy donors. The PCR ran on 60 Vbeta and 13 Jbeta primers. TCRdb's copy holds only in-frame clones and misses some; the assay was immunoSEQ multiplex PCR. In the table there are about 97,000 clones, approximately 85% of which are singletons. Sequencing was performed on PBMCs. These receptors came from a man in his forties in good health and CMV-seropositive.

The table lists this clone with a count of one. The chain links TRBV19 to TRBJ2-7; D unresolved. V was shortened by 3 bases and J by 0 bases, with 6 bases between the two germline ends. The CDR3 runs 13 residues. Germline lookup yields CDR1 LNHDA and CDR2 SQIVND (reference sequence). CDR3 sequence reads: CASSIASSYEQYF. As DNA, the CDR3 is TGTGCCAGTAGTATTGCCAGCTCCTACGAGCAGTACTTC. Variable domain in full (rest from reference TRBV19 and TRBJ2-7): DGGITQSPKYLFRKEGQNVTLSCEQNLNHDAMYWYRQDPGQGLRLIYYSQIVNDFQKGDIAEGYSVSREKKESFPLTVTSAQKNPTAFYLCASSIASSYEQYFGPGTRLTVT.

This chain joins TRBV6-6 and TRBJ1-5; D might be TRBD1 (6 bases). CDR1 and CDR2 from the germline V gene are MNHNY and SVGAGI (reference sequence). The CDR3 loop spans 14 amino acids. Trimming left V 6 bases short and J 6 bases short, with 15 bases between. Here the CDR3 reads CASSQDRTLQPQHF. The CDR3 nucleotides read TGTGCCAGCAGCCAGGACAGAACGCTTCAGCCCCAGCATTTT.

This clone was observed a single time. The J gene is TRBJ2-7, the V gene TRBV28; 9 positions agree with TRBD2. Per the germline V gene, CDR1 is MDHEN and CDR2 is SYDVKM. The CDR3 has 16 residues. V lost 3 bases, J lost 4 bases, and 10 bases stayed unmatched. CDR3 in amino acids: CASSLDRRTSVYEQYF. The CDR3 bases are TGTGCCAGCAGTTTGGACAGGAGGACTAGCGTTTACGAGCAGTACTTC.

V usage is TRBV7-3 and J usage is TRBJ2-2; 13 bases are shared with TRBD2. The junction had 5 bases not matched to a gene; V was cut back by 5 bases and J by 2 bases. CDR3 length: 17 residues. The V gene's germline CDR1 is SGHTA and CDR2 FQGTGA. The CDR3 is CASSVTSGGANTGELFF. CDR3 coding DNA: TGTGCCAGCAGCGTCACTAGCGGGGGGGCCAACACCGGGGAGCTGTTTTTT.

CDR3 nucleotide sequence: TGTGCCAGCAGTCGGGACAGACCGAACACCGGGGAGCTGTTTTTT. Encoded protein: CASSRDRPNTGELFF. The V call is TRBV5-4, the J call TRBJ2-2; 7 positions agree with TRBD1. CDR1 is SGHNT, CDR2 YYREEE, per germline (reference sequence). V lost 5 bases and J lost 0; bases outside the gene matches: 4. The CDR3 loop spans 15 amino acids.

This chain links TRBV7-9 with TRBJ1-5; 7 nucleotides align to TRBD1. With 5 bases clipped from V and 2 bases from J, the junction kept 3 bases outside the gene matches. This CDR3 has 14 amino acids. The germline CDR1 and CDR2 sequences are SEHNR and FQNEAQ (reference sequence). CDR3 nucleotides: TGTGCCAGCAGCAGTGGACAGGGCAATCAGCCCCAGCATTTT. Translating it yields CASSSGQGNQPQHF.

This clone was observed a few times. The rearrangement links TRBV27 to TRBJ1-2; D may be TRBD1 (6 bases). Germline V gives CDR1 MNHEY, CDR2 SMNVEV (reference sequence). The CDR3 totals 15 residues. Trimming removed 6 bases at V and 0 bases at J, with 14 bases between. The CDR3 DNA reads TGTGCCAGCAGATCACAGGGTCGAGCTAACTATGGCTACACCTTC. Residues: CASRSQGRANYGYTF.

The chain is built from TRBV7-9 and TRBJ1-2, with TRBD1 matching 8 bases. After removal of 5 bases from V and 4 bases from J, the junction contained 9 bases not matched to a gene. Germline V gene data show CDR1 as SEHNR and CDR2 as FQNEAQ (reference sequence). The CDR3 runs to 15 residues. CDR3 in DNA: TGTGCCAGCAGCAAAACCGGGACAGGAATCTATGGCTACACCTTC. This translates into CASSKTGTGIYGYTF.

This clone was counted between two and nine times. The same CDR3 arises from other DNA sequences in this sample as well. The J gene is TRBJ1-5, the V gene TRBV28; possible D gene TRBD1, 6 bases. The CDR3 spans 15 residues. The germline gives CDR1 MDHEN, CDR2 SYDVKM. The ends were cut back, 5 bases at V and 6 bases at J, with 17 bases in the middle. DNA of the CDR3: TGTGCCAGCAGTCCCTACAGGGTTCAAACTCAGCCCCAGCATTTT. Translation gives CASSPYRVQTQPQHF.

V gene TRBV10-3 combines with J gene TRBJ1-4, with D perhaps TRBD1 (5 bases). V was pared by 0 bases and J by 7 bases, with 15 bases between. Germline CDR1 and CDR2: ENHRY and SYGVKD. There are 16 residues in the CDR3. Written as DNA, the CDR3 is TGTGCCATCAGTGAGTCGAACAGAGGACAAGGTGAAAAACTGTTTTTT. It codes for CAISESNRGQGEKLFF.

The rearrangement joins TRBV14 to TRBJ1-6, with a weak D call TRBD1 (5 bases). Germline-derived CDR1 and CDR2 are SGHDN and FVKESK. The V end was cut by 5 bases, the J end by 7 bases, with 12 bases between. The CDR3 has 14 amino acids. In nucleotides, the CDR3 is TGTGCCAGCAGCTATGCAGGGCTAAATTCACCCCTCCACTTT. This gives the protein CASSYAGLNSPLHF.

The chain links TRBV5-4 to TRBJ2-3, with TRBD2 as a possible D gene (5 bases). Germline V gene sequence: CDR1 SGHNT, CDR2 YYREEE (reference sequence). The CDR3 spans 18 residues. The germline V and J ends were trimmed by 3 bases and 4 bases, with 24 bases remaining between them. CDR3: CASSSHHPRVKGADTQYF. CDR3 nucleotides: TGTGCCAGCAGCTCCCACCACCCGAGGGTTAAGGGAGCAGATACGCAGTATTTT.

This rearrangement joins TRBV11-2 to TRBJ1-5, with 8 bases aligning to TRBD1. CDR1 is SGHAT and CDR2 is FQNNGV in the germline V gene. The junction had 13 bases not matched to a gene; V was cut back by 5 bases and J by 7 bases. The CDR3 loop spans 16 amino acids. DNA for the CDR3: TGTGCCAGCAGCCTCAACGCCGGGACAGGAGACCAGCCCCAGCATTTT. Translation gives CASSLNAGTGDQPQHF.

The chain recombines TRBV4-1 with TRBJ2-5, with a weak D call TRBD2 (6 bases). The end of the DNA is better explained by TRBJ2-7, so the J call may be wrong. The CDR3 length is 16 residues. The germline V gene has CDR1 MGHRA and CDR2 YSYEKL. CDR3 DNA sequence: TGCGCCAGCAGCCAAGGGCCAGCGGGCGCTTCCTACGAGCAGTACTTC. Protein sequence: CASSQGPAGASYEQYF.

The chain carries TRBV6-5 and TRBJ1-1; D is unresolved. V was cut by 8 bases and J by 0 bases, with 13 bases left in between. This CDR3 spans 14 amino acids. In germline, CDR1 is MNHEY, CDR2 SVGAGI. DNA of the CDR3: TGTGCCAGCTCCCTAACAGAGATGAACACTGAAGCTTTCTTT. Protein product: CASSLTEMNTEAFF.

DNA for the CDR3: TGTGCCAGCAGCTTAGTTGGAGCGGGGGTTCCCAGGGACAATGAGCAGTTCTTC. Translation gives CASSLVGAGVPRDNEQFF. V is TRBV11-3 and J is TRBJ2-1, with TRBD2 matching over 8 bases. The ends lost 1 base at V and 5 bases at J; junction bases unmatched: 13. Germline V gives CDR1 SGHNT, CDR2 YENEEA. The CDR3 consists of 18 residues.

The chain combines TRBV28 with TRBJ1-1; 7 bases match TRBD1. V trimming: 4 bases; J trimming: 1 base; junction bases outside the gene matches: 9. Germline V gene data show CDR1 as MDHEN and CDR2 as SYDVKM. The CDR3 totals 16 residues. CDR3 DNA: TGTGCCAGCAGTTATCCCCGGGACAGAAGGAACACTGAAGCTTTCTTT. Translated: CASSYPRDRRNTEAFF.

This clone was seen a few times. This chain joins TRBV5-1 and TRBJ2-7; TRBD2 matches at 10 bases. The J segment lost 1 base and the V segment lost 6 bases, leaving 7 bases of the junction unmatched. CDR3 length equals 15 residues. Germline lookup yields CDR1 SGHRS and CDR2 YFSETQ. As DNA, the CDR3 is TGCGCCAGCAAGCCTCTAGCGGGAGCTTCCTACGAGCAGTACTTC. Translating gives CASKPLAGASYEQYF.

This clone has a handful of counts. This chain connects TRBV6-5 to TRBJ1-6; tentatively, D is TRBD1 (6 bases). This CDR3 comprises 14 residues. Trimming left V 5 bases short and J 6 bases short, with 11 bases between. Per germline, CDR1 MNHEY and CDR2 SVGAGI. DNA of the CDR3: TGTGCCAGCAGTCCCCAGGGGCCTAATTCACCCCTCCACTTT. Translation: CASSPQGPNSPLHF.

This clone was recorded a few times. The J gene is TRBJ1-1, the V gene TRBV7-9; unclear D gene. Germline assignment: CDR1 SEHNR and CDR2 FQNEAQ (reference sequence). V lost 7 bases, J lost 7 bases, and 16 bases lay in between. This CDR3 contains 13 residues. CDR3 bases: TGTGCCAGCACCCTTCGCCCCGATAGTGAAGCTTTCTTT. Its protein product is CASTLRPDSEAFF.